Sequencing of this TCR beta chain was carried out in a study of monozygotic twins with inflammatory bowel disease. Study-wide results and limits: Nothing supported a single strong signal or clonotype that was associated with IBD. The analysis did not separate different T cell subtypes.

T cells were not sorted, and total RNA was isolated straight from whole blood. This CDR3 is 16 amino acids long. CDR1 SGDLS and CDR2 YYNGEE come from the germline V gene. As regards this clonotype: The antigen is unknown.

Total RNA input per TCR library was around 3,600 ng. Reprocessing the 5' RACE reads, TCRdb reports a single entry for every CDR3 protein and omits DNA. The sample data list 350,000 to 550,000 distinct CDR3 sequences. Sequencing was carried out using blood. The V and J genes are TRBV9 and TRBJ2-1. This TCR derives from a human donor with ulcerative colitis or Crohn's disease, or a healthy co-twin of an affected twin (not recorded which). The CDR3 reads CASSVVQRSSYNEQFF.